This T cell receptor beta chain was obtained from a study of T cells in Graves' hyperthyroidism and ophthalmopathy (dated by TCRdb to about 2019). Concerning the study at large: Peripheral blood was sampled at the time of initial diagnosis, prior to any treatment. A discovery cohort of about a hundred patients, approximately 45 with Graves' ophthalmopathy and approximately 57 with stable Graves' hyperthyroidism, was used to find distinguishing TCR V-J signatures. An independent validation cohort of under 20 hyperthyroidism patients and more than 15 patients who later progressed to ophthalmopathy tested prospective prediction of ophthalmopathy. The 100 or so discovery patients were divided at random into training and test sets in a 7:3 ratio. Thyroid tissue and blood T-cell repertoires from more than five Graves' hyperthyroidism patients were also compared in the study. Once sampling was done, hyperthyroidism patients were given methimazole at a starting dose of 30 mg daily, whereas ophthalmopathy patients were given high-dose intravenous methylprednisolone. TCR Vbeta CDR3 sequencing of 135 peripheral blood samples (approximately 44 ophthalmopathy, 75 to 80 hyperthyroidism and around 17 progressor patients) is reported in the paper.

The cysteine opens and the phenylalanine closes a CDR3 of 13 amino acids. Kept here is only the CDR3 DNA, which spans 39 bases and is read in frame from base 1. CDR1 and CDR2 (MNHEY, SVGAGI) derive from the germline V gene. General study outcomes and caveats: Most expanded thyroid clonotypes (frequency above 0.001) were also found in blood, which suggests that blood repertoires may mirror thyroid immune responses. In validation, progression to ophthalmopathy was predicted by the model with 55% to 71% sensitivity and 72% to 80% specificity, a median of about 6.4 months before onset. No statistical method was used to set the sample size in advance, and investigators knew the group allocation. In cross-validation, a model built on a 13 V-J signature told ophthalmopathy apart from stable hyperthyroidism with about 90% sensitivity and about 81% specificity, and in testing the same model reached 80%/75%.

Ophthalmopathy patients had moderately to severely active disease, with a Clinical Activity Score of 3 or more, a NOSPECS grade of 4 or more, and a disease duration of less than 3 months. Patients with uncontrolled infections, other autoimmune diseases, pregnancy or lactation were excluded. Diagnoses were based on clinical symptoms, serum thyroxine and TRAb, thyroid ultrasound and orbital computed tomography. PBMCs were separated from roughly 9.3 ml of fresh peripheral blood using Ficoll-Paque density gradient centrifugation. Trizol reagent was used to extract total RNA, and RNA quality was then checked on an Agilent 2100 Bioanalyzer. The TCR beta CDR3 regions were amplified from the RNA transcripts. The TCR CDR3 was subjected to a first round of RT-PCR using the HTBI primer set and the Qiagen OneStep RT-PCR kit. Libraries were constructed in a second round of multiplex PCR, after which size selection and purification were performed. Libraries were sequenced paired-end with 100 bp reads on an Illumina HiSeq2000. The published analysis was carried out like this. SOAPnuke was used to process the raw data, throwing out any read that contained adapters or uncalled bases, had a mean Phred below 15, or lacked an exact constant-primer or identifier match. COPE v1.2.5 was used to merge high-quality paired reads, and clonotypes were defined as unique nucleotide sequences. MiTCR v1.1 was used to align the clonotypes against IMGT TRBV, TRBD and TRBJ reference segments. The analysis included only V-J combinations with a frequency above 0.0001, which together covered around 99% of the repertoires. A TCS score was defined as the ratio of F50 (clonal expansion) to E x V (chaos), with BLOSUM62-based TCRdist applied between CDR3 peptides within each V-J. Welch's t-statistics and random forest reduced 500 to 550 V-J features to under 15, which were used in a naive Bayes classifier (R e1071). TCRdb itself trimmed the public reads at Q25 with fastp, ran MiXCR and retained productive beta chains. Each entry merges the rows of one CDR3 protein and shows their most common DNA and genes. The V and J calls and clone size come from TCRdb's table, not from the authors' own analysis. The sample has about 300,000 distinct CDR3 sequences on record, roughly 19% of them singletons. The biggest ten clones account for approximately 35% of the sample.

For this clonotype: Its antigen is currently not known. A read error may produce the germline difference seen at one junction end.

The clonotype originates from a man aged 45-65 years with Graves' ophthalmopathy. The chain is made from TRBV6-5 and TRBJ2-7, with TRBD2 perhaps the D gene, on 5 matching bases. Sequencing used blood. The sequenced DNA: TGTACCAGCAGTTGGTGGGAGTTTTACGAGCAGTACTTC. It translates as CTSSWWEFYEQYF.